The 24 T cell receptor beta chains given below trace back to one sample, sequenced in a study of blood T cell repertoires in COVID-19. Repertoires were generated with immunoSEQ multiplex PCR, while TCRdb's copy carries only in-frame clones and drops some. Of more than 250,000 clones in the sample, more than 75% are singletons; the top ten hold about 9.4%. Specimen: PBMCs or T cells enriched from blood (not recorded which). These receptors originate from a woman younger than 35 who had recovered from COVID-19.

The chain joins TRBV2 to TRBJ2-1; D unclear. The CDR3 sequence is 13 residues long. V lost 0 bases and J 4 bases, leaving 4 bases between the germline ends. CDR1 and CDR2 from the germline V gene are SNHLY and FYNNEI. CDR3: CASSEALYNEQFF. In DNA form, the CDR3 reads TGTGCCAGCAGTGAAGCACTTTACAATGAGCAGTTCTTC.

The chain combines TRBV20-1 with TRBJ1-2; D is perhaps TRBD1 (5 bases). CDR3 length: 11 residues. Germline CDR1 reads DFQATT; CDR2 reads SNEGSKA (reference sequence). The V and J ends lost 6 bases and 7 bases respectively, with 12 bases between them. The CDR3, as DNA: TGCAGTGCCAACGGGGGTTGTGGCTACACCTTC. Encoded protein: CSANGGCGYTF.

This clone is a singleton in its sample. V gene TRBV5-1 combines with J gene TRBJ2-1; tentative D call: TRBD2 (5 bases). Trimming left V 4 bases short and J 4 bases short, with 15 bases between. Germline CDR1 reads SGHRS; CDR2 reads YFSETQ. This CDR3 spans 15 amino acids. CDR3 amino acids: CASSVTVGAYNEQFF. CDR3 DNA: TGCGCCAGCAGCGTAACAGTGGGAGCTTACAATGAGCAGTTCTTC. The variable domain in full, completed from reference TRBV5-1 and TRBJ2-1, reads KAGVTQTPRYLIKTRGQQVTLSCSPISGHRSVSWYQQTPGQGLQFLFEYFSETQRNKGNFPGRFSGRQFSNSRSEMNVSTLELGDSALYLCASSVTVGAYNEQFFGPGTRLTVL.

This clone was picked up a small number of times. The V call is TRBV19, the J call TRBJ1-6, with TRBD1 identical over 9 bases. This CDR3 region has 20 residues. The germline V gene has CDR1 LNHDA and CDR2 SQIVND (reference sequence). V gave up 8 bases and J gave up 6 bases; unmatched junction bases: 23. The chain's CDR3 is CASSTQKTGGSVGSNSPLHF. The CDR3 DNA follows: TGTGCCAGTTCCACCCAGAAGACAGGGGGGAGTGTAGGAAGTAATTCACCCCTCCACTTT. Filled out from reference TRBV19 and TRBJ1-6, the complete variable domain reads DGGITQSPKYLFRKEGQNVTLSCEQNLNHDAMYWYRQDPGQGLRLIYYSQIVNDFQKGDIAEGYSVSREKKESFPLTVTSAQKNPTAFYLCASSTQKTGGSVGSNSPLHFGNGTRLTVT.

The table lists this clone with a count of one. The rearrangement joins TRBV3-1 (or the pseudogene TRBV3-2) to TRBJ1-4; 7 nucleotides agree with TRBD1. CDR1 and CDR2 from the germline V gene are LGHDT and YNNKEL (reference sequence). This CDR3 has 16 amino acids. V shed 0 bases, J shed 7 bases, and the junction held 8 bases outside the gene matches. The CDR3 region is CASSQDRTGGGEKLFF. The DNA for the CDR3 is TGTGCCAGCAGCCAAGATCGGACAGGTGGCGGTGAAAAACTGTTTTTT.

This rearrangement joins TRBV12-5 to TRBJ1-6; D is perhaps TRBD1 (5 bases). The CDR3 has 16 amino acids. Germline values: CDR1 LGHNT, CDR2 FRNRAP. Trimming stripped 7 bases from V and 4 bases from J, with 17 bases between. CDR3 DNA sequence: TGTGCTAGTGTGTTCGCCGCGGGGGGGTATAATTCACCCCTCCACTTT. Protein: CASVFAAGGYNSPLHF.

The rearrangement uses TRBV3-1 (or the pseudogene TRBV3-2) and TRBJ2-7; TRBD1 is a possible D gene (6 bases). Germline V gene data show CDR1 as LGHDT and CDR2 as YNNKEL (reference sequence). The CDR3 spans 15 residues. Trimming stripped 4 bases from V and 2 bases from J, with 15 bases between. CDR3 nucleotide sequence: TGTGCCAGCAGCCCATTAACAGGGCCCCCCTACGAGCAGTACTTC. Its translation is CASSPLTGPPYEQYF.

V gene TRBV12-3 or TRBV12-4 combines with J gene TRBJ2-4, with D perhaps TRBD1 (7 bases). Trimming cost V 5 bases and J 9 bases, with 14 bases left between them. The CDR3 has 13 amino acids. The CDR3 spells CASSPAEGAIQYF. The CDR3 DNA follows: TGTGCCAGCAGTCCAGCGGAGGGGGCCATTCAGTACTTC.

With respect to this clone: A much larger clone differs from this one at a single base, so this may be a read error. The chain is built from TRBV11-2 and TRBJ1-5, with TRBD1 matching over 7 bases. The CDR3 runs 14 residues. CDR1 SGHAT and CDR2 FQNNGV come from the germline V gene. V gave up 5 bases and J gave up 3 bases; unmatched junction bases: 4. The CDR3 reads CASSPTGYNQPQHF. CDR3 in DNA: TGTGCCAGCAGCCCGACAGGGTACAATCAGCCCCAGCATTTT.

The V gene is TRBV6-4, the J gene TRBJ2-3; 8 nucleotides align to TRBD2. V was pared by 6 bases and J by 2 bases, with 1 base of the junction left unmatched. Germline CDR1 is MRHNA and CDR2 is SNTAGT. CDR3 length: 13 amino acids. The CDR3 DNA follows: TGTGCCAGCAGCGGGAGGGCCACAGATACGCAGTATTTT. Protein product: CASSGRATDTQYF.

V gene TRBV20-1 combines with J gene TRBJ1-6; D gene unclear. The length of the CDR3 is 11 residues. Germline CDR1 and CDR2: DFQATT and SNEGSKA (reference sequence). V was shortened by 6 bases and J by 14 bases, with 14 bases between the two germline ends. CDR3 protein: CSAASGGTLHF. The CDR3 region has the DNA TGCAGTGCCGCTAGCGGTGGGACCCTCCACTTT.

This chain uses TRBV19 with TRBJ1-2; possible D gene TRBD1, 5 bases. V was pared by 6 bases and J by 2 bases, with 10 bases between. CDR1 and CDR2 from the germline V gene are LNHDA and SQIVND (reference sequence). CDR3 length equals 13 residues. CDR3 in DNA: TGTGCCAGTAGCTGGACAAAGAACTATGGCTACACCTTC. Amino acids: CASSWTKNYGYTF.

V is TRBV28 and J is TRBJ1-5; 7 bases agree with TRBD1. The CDR3 has 17 residues. J gave up 6 bases and V 6 bases, and 17 bases lay outside the gene matches. The V gene's germline CDR1 is MDHEN and CDR2 SYDVKM. CDR3 coding DNA: TGTGCCAGCAGGTCCACTGACCTGACAGGGCGCATTCAGCCCCAGCATTTT. This sequence encodes CASRSTDLTGRIQPQHF.

V gene TRBV6-5 combines with J gene TRBJ1-1; 7 nucleotides align to TRBD1. This CDR3 contains 14 residues. V dropped 5 bases and J dropped 2; count of bases not matched to a gene: 5. CDR1 and CDR2 (germline): MNHEY, SVGAGI. CDR3 sequence (DNA): TGTGCCAGCAGTAAGGGGACAGTAAACACTGAAGCTTTCTTT. Translation gives CASSKGTVNTEAFF.

The J gene is TRBJ2-7, the V gene TRBV3-1 (or the pseudogene TRBV3-2); 7 bases fit TRBD1. Germline V gene lookup returns CDR1 LGHDT and CDR2 YNNKEL (reference sequence). The CDR3 length is 14 residues. The ends lost 6 bases at V and 3 bases at J; junction bases unmatched: 8. The CDR3 nucleotides read TGTGCCAGCAGACCGACAGGGACCAGCTACGAGCAGTACTTC. Its translation: CASRPTGTSYEQYF.

The CDR3 protein is CASSESQGTEAFF. In DNA form, the CDR3 reads TGTGCCAGCAGTGAATCCCAGGGGACTGAAGCTTTCTTT. This chain connects TRBV25-1 to TRBJ1-1; TRBD1 might be the D (6 bases). The CDR3 length is 13 residues. The ends were cut back, 1 base at V and 5 bases at J, with 8 bases in the middle. The germline V gene has CDR1 MGHDK and CDR2 SYGVNS.

The chain recombines TRBV19 with TRBJ1-5, with D possibly being TRBD1 (5 bases). The CDR3 is 15 residues long. V shed 3 bases and J shed 3 bases, with 12 bases lying between them. From germline, CDR1 is LNHDA and CDR2 SQIVND (reference sequence). In nucleotides, the CDR3 is TGTGCCAGTAGTATGGTAGCGGGGCCCAATCAGCCCCAGCATTTT. This sequence encodes CASSMVAGPNQPQHF.

The chain combines TRBV2 with TRBJ1-3; D gene unclear. Germline values: CDR1 SNHLY, CDR2 FYNNEI. V was trimmed by 1 base and J by 4 bases, leaving 8 bases between them. The CDR3 totals 14 residues. CDR3 residues: CASSEVQAGNTIYF. In nucleotides, the CDR3 is TGTGCCAGCAGTGAAGTCCAGGCCGGAAACACCATATATTTT. The complete variable domain, with remaining parts taken from reference TRBV2 and TRBJ1-3, reads EPEVTQTPSHQVTQMGQEVILRCVPISNHLYFYWYRQILGQKVEFLVSFYNNEISEKSEIFDDQFSVERPDGSNFTLKIRSTKLEDSAMYFCASSEVQAGNTIYFGEGSWLTVV.

This chain connects TRBV5-1 to TRBJ2-2; 8 bases fit TRBD2. The V and J ends lost 5 bases and 0 bases, in that order; junction bases with no gene match: 6. Germline-derived CDR1 and CDR2 are SGHRS and YFSETQ. This CDR3 region has 16 residues. CDR3 bases: TGCGCCAGCAGGGTCCCGGGACTAGCGAACACCGGGGAGCTGTTTTTT. It translates to CASRVPGLANTGELFF.

This chain connects TRBV21-1 to TRBJ1-2; the listed D gene, TRBD1, was not tested against the DNA. TRBV21-1 is a pseudogene. The CDR3 has 15 residues. Written as DNA, the CDR3 is TGTGCCAGCAGCAAAAAGGGGGACAGTAACTATGGCTACACCTTC. Protein product: CASSKKGDSNYGYTF.

The J gene is TRBJ1-6, the V gene TRBV6-5; 7 nucleotides align to TRBD1. Per germline, CDR1 MNHEY and CDR2 SVGAGI. Losses at the gene ends were 0 bases for V and 8 bases for J; bases not matched to a gene: 4. This CDR3 contains 15 residues. The CDR3: CASSYSRTGDSPLHF. The CDR3, as DNA: TGTGCCAGCAGTTACTCGAGAACAGGGGATTCACCCCTCCACTTT.

This rearrangement joins TRBV5-1 to TRBJ2-3, with 14 bases matching TRBD2. V lost 7 bases to trimming and J lost 2 bases; unmatched junction nucleotides: 12. The CDR3 totals 18 residues. CDR1 and CDR2 from the germline V gene are SGHRS and YFSETQ. The CDR3 here is CASWQGLAGAFLTDTQYF. The CDR3 bases are TGCGCCAGCTGGCAGGGACTAGCGGGGGCCTTTCTCACAGATACGCAGTATTTT.

V usage is TRBV6-1 and J usage is TRBJ1-4, with D hard to call. CDR3 length: 17 amino acids. V lost 4 bases and J 4 bases, leaving 19 bases between the germline ends. Germline-derived CDR1 and CDR2 are MNHNS and SASEGT. CDR3 nucleotide sequence: TGTGCCAGCAGTGGGTCGCAGCGAAGGTATAATAATGAAAAACTGTTTTTT. This translates into CASSGSQRRYNNEKLFF.

The chain is built from TRBV7-9 and TRBJ2-2; 8 bases align to TRBD1. The CDR3 has 17 amino acids. Germline assignment: CDR1 SEHNR and CDR2 FQNEAQ (reference sequence). V shed 8 bases and J 4 bases; nucleotides not matched to a gene: 15. The CDR3: CASDALGTGHSTGELFF. The DNA of the CDR3 is TGTGCCAGCGACGCATTAGGGACAGGTCATAGCACCGGGGAGCTGTTTTTT.